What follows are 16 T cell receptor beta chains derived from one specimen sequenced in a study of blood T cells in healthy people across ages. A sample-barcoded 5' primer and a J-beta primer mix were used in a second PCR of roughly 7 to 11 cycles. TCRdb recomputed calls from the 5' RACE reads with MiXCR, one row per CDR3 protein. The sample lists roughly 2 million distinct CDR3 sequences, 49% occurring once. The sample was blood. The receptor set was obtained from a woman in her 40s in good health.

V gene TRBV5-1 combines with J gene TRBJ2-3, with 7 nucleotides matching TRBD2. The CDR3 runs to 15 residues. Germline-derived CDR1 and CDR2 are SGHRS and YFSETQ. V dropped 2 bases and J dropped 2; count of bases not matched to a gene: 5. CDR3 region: CASSLGSGYTDTQYF. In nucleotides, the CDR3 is TGCGCCAGCAGCTTAGGTAGCGGGTACACAGATACGCAGTATTTT.

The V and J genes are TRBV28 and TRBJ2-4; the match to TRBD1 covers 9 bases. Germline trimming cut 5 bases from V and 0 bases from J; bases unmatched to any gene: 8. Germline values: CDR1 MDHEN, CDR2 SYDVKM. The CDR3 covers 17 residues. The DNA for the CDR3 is TGTGCCAGCAGTGGATGGGGACAGGGTCTAGCCAAAAACATTCAGTACTTC. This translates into CASSGWGQGLAKNIQYF. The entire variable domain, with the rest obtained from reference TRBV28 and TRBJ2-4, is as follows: DVKVTQSSRYLVKRTGEKVFLECVQDMDHENMFWYRQDPGLGLRLIYFSYDVKMKEKGDIPEGYSVSREKKERFSLILESASTNQTSMYLCASSGWGQGLAKNIQYFGAGTRLSVL.

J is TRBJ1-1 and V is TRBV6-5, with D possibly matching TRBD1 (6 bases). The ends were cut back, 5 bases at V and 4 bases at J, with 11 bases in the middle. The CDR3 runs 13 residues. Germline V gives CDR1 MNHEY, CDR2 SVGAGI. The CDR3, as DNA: TGTGCCAGCAGTACCCTAGGGGGCACTGAAGCTTTCTTT. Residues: CASSTLGGTEAFF.

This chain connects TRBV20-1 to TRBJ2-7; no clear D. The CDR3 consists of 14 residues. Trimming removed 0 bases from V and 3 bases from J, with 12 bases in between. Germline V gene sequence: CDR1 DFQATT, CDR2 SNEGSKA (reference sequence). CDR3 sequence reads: CSARDRSELYEQYF. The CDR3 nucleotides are TGCAGTGCTAGAGATCGGTCAGAGCTCTACGAGCAGTACTTC.

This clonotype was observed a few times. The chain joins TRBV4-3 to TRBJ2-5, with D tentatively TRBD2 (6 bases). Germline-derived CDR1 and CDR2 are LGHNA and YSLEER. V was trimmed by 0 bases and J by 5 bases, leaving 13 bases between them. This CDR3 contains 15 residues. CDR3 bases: TGCGCCAGCAGCCAAGAGGAGGGGTGGGGGGAGACCCAGTACTTC. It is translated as CASSQEEGWGETQYF.

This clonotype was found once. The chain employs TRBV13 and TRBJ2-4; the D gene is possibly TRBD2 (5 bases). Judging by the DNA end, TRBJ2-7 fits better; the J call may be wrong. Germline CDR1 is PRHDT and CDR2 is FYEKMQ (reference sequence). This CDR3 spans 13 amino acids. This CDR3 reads CASSLGVNNEQYF. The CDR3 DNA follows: TGTGCCAGCAGCCTCGGGGTTAACAACGAGCAGTACTTC.

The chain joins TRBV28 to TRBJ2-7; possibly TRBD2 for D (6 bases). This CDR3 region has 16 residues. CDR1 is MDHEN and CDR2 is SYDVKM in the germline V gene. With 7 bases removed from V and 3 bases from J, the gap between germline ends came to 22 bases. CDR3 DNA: TGTGCCAGCAACCCGGAGGGGCAGGGTAGTAACTACGAGCAGTACTTC. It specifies CASNPEGQGSNYEQYF.

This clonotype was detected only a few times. The CDR3 DNA reads as TGCGCCAGCAGCCTCACCCTTGGCGGTTCCTACAATGAGCAGTTCTTC. This sequence encodes CASSLTLGGSYNEQFF. The gene calls are TRBV5-1 and TRBJ2-1; D is undetermined. CDR1 is SGHRS and CDR2 is YFSETQ in the germline V gene. Trimming removed 4 bases from V and 1 base from J, with 15 bases in between. The CDR3 has 16 amino acids.

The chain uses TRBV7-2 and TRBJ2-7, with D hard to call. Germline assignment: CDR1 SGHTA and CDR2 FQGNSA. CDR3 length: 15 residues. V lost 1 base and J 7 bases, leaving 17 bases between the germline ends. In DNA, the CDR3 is TGTGCCAGCAGCTTAGTGACGAGAGGAGTCGGGGAGCAGTACTTC. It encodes CASSLVTRGVGEQYF.

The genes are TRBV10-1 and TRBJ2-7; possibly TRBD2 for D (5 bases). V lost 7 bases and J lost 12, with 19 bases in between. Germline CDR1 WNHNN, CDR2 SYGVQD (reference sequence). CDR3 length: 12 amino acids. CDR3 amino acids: CASMTGEGSLYF. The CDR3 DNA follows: TGCGCCAGCATGACCGGGGAAGGAAGTCTGTACTTC.

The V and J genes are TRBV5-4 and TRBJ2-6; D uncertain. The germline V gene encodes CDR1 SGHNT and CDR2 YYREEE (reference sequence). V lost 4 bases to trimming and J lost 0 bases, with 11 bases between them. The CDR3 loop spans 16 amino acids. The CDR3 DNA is TGTGCCAGCAGCCCCCGACAAAACTCTGGGGCCAACGTCCTGACTTTC. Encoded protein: CASSPRQNSGANVLTF. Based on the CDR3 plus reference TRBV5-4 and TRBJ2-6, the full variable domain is ETGVTQSPTHLIKTRGQQVTLRCSSQSGHNTVSWYQQALGQGPQFIFQYYREEENGRGNFPPRFSGLQFPNYSSELNVNALELDDSALYLCASSPRQNSGANVLTFGAGSRLTVL.

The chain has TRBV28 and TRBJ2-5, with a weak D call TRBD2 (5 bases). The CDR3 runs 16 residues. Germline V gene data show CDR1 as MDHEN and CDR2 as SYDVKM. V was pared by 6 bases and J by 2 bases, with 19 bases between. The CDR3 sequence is CASSTKAGEEQETQYF. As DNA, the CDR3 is TGTGCCAGCAGCACGAAGGCCGGGGAAGAACAAGAGACCCAGTACTTC.

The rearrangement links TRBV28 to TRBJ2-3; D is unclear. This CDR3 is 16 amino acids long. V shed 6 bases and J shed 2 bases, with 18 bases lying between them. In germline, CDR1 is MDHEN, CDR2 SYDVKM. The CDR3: CASSISDGPNTDTQYF. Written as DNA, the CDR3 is TGTGCCAGCAGCATATCGGACGGACCCAACACAGATACGCAGTATTTT. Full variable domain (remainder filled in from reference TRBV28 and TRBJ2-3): DVKVTQSSRYLVKRTGEKVFLECVQDMDHENMFWYRQDPGLGLRLIYFSYDVKMKEKGDIPEGYSVSREKKERFSLILESASTNQTSMYLCASSISDGPNTDTQYFGPGTRLTVL.

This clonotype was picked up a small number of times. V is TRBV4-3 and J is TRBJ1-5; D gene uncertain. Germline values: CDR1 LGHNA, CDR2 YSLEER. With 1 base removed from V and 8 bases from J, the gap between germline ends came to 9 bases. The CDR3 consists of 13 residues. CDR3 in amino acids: CASSQGAGKPQHF. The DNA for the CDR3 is TGCGCCAGCAGCCAAGGGGCCGGGAAGCCCCAGCATTTT.

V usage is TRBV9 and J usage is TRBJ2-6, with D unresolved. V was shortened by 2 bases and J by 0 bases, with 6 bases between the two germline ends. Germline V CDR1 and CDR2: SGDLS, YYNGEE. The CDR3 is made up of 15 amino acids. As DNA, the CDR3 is TGTGCCAGCAGCGTGAGTAACTCTGGGGCCAACGTCCTGACTTTC. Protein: CASSVSNSGANVLTF.

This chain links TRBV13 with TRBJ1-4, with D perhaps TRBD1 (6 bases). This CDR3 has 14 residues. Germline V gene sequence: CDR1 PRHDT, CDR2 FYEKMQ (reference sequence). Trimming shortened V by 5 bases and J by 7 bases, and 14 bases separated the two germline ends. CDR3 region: CASSAGGPGEKLFF. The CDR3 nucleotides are TGTGCCAGCAGCGCCGGGGGGCCGGGTGAAAAACTGTTTTTT.